A selection of T cell receptor beta chains follows, all from one sample in a study of cytomegalovirus exposure and HLA in healthy donors. Clones were read by immunoSEQ multiplex PCR, and TCRdb kept only the in-frame ones, dropping some. The profile shows 200,000 to 250,000 clones, about 85% of them singletons. Sequences were obtained from PBMCs. The source is a human donor in good health. CDR3s leave out the opening cysteine and the closing phenylalanine or tryptophan. The order of the fields is V gene, J gene, CDR3 protein.

>TRBV5-4|TRBJ2-7
ASSSTSGTGPPYEQY
>TRBV15|TRBJ2-1
ATSTESVWGLRYKF
>TRBV7-9|TRBJ2-7
ASSLEGAWRSYEQY
>TRBV7-2|TRBJ2-1
ASSLKTSVYNEQF
>TRBV5-1|TRBJ1-1
ASSLGQANTEAF
>TRBV10-3|TRBJ1-3
AINNPLQGKDTIY
>TRBV12-5|TRBJ2-6
ASGLTQGSGANVLT
>TRBV4-2|TRBJ2-3
ASSIHTSGPTDTQY
>TRBV10-3|TRBJ2-7
AIRTTLTTRTALYEQY
>TRBV6-6|TRBJ2-1
ASSYGADSREQF
>TRBV5-1|TRBJ2-7
ASSSTLAPTYEQY
>TRBV18|TRBJ2-7
ASSPRDRSSYEQY
>TRBV28|TRBJ1-1
ASPPVAGGGDTEAF
>TRBV27|TRBJ2-7
ASSLYVGVVYEQY
>TRBV10-3|TRBJ2-3
ASWGLATDTQY
>TRBV7-2|TRBJ1-5
ASSLSDRVNQPQH
>TRBV18|TRBJ2-1
ASSYRENEQF
>TRBV6-6|TRBJ2-1
ASQQGALYNEQF
>TRBV6-5|TRBJ2-7
ASSYSSGTGWYEQY
>TRBV15|TRBJ2-7
ATSRDATAYEQY
>TRBV27|TRBJ1-4
ASSLPLGGEKLF
>TRBV18|TRBJ1-5
ASSLSGQSNQPQH
>TRBV4-2|TRBJ2-6
ASSQAFSVSGANVLT
>TRBV5-8|TRBJ2-7
ASSLTTYEQY
>TRBV27|TRBJ2-7
ASRGTSRNEQY
>TRBV6-5|TRBJ2-7
ASSLGDRGSEQY
>TRBV6-5|TRBJ1-1
ASRGQAPNTEAF
>TRBV7-9|TRBJ1-5
ASSQNSNQPQH
>TRBV5-4|TRBJ2-2
ASRQWGGNTGELF
>TRBV7-9|TRBJ2-1
ASSLGSGTGAREQF
>TRBV7-2|TRBJ2-2
ASSLTGRNTGELF
>TRBV4-1|TRBJ2-7
ASSPRTSGKNYEQY
>TRBV6-6|TRBJ1-2
ASSGGGTAPDT
>TRBV28|TRBJ2-7
ASDRGDRVYEQY
>TRBV25-1|TRBJ2-1
ASSEYFSGLAEYNEQF
>TRBV10-3|TRBJ2-1
AIRSLAAMSSYNEQF
>TRBV4-3|TRBJ2-3
ASSQALGQGMDTQY
>TRBV7-2|TRBJ2-7
ASSLQREAEQY
>TRBV5-1|TRBJ1-1
ASSSGQGGVDTEAF
>TRBV2|TRBJ1-5
ASSSQTGINQPQH
>TRBV4-2|TRBJ2-7
ASSQPGGLDEQY
>TRBV5-4|TRBJ1-5
ASSLGGGQPQH
>TRBV4-1|TRBJ1-1
ASSQDRGFVRNTEAF
>TRBV7-8|TRBJ1-2
ASSHQPRDYGYT
>TRBV19|TRBJ1-2
ASSVGGWTANYGYT